The clone carrying this T cell receptor beta chain was detected a few times. Antigen unknown. Extracted RNA was reverse transcribed, and the resulting cDNA served as sequencing template. The protocol was immunoSEQ multiplex PCR, while the TCRdb copy is restricted to in-frame clones and leaves out a portion. This table has roughly 250,000 clones, 65% to 70% appearing once. Obtained from alopecia areata patients were lesional scalp punch biopsies along with peripheral blood. T lymphocytes (CD4+ and CD8+) were sorted from PBMCs. The data are from a study of CD8+ T cells in alopecia areata. Study observations and caveats: With patients, TCR sharing proved less clear than in mice, a difference possibly related to HLA. Clonality was higher in lesional than normal scalp, especially in alopecia totalis/universalis.

V lost 5 bases and J 1 base, leaving 5 bases between the germline ends. In germline, CDR1 is SQVTM, CDR2 ANQGSEA. CDR3 length equals 11 residues. The starting material was CD4+ T cells sorted from blood, obtained at week 0. This sequence was found in a human donor with alopecia areata. The chain recombines TRBV29-1 with TRBJ1-1, with D unclear. CDR3 sequence reads: CSVNKNTEAFF. The CDR3 nucleotides are TGCAGCGTTAACAAGAACACTGAAGCTTTCTTT.